This T cell receptor (beta chain) was profiled in a study of shared clonotypes between healthy human individuals. CD45RO-negative, CCR7-selected cells formed the naive CD8 fraction, which excluded terminally differentiated effector memory CD45RA+ cells. Repertoires were generated with immunoSEQ multiplex PCR, while TCRdb's copy carries only in-frame clones and drops some. The repertoire has about 2.2 million clones, just over 90% of them found once; the top ten carry around 1.7%. Trimming took off 3 bases at V and 2 bases at J, with 5 bases between the two ends. Germline V CDR1 and CDR2: MRHNA, SNTAGT. This CDR3 comprises 13 residues. This clone was counted a single time.

This sequence originates from a man aged 18 to 35 in good health. Some clones in this sample may be carry-over from other donors' samples. This chain uses TRBV6-4 with TRBJ2-1; D is ambiguous. Sequencing used naive CD8+ T cells from PBMCs. The CDR3 spells CASSEVAYNEQFF. CDR3 nucleotide sequence: TGTGCCAGCAGTGAAGTGGCCTACAATGAGCAGTTCTTC.